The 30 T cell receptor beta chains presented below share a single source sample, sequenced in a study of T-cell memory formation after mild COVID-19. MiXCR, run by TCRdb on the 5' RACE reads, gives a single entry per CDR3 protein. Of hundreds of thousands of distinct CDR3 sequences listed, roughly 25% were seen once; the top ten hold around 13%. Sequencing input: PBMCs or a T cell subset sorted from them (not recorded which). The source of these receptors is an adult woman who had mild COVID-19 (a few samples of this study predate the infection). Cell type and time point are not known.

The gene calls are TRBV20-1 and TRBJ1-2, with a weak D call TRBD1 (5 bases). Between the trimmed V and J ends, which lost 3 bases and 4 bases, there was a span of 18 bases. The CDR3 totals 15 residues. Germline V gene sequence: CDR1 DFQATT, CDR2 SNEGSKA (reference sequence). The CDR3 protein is CSASEFGGASYGYTF. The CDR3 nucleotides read TGCAGTGCTAGTGAGTTTGGAGGGGCCTCCTATGGCTACACCTTC.

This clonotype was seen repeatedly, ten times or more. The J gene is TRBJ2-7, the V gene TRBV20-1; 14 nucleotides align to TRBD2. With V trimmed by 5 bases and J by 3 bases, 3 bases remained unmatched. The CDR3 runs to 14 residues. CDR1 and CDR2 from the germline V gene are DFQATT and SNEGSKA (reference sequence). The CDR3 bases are TGCAGTGCTGGGACTAGCGGGAGCTACTACGAGCAGTACTTC. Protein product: CSAGTSGSYYEQYF.

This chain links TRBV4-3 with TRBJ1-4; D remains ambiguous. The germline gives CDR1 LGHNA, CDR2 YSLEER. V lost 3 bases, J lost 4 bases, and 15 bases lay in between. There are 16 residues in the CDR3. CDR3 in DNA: TGCGCCAGCAGCCAGGCGTGGAGCAGCCTTAATGAAAAACTGTTTTTT. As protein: CASSQAWSSLNEKLFF.

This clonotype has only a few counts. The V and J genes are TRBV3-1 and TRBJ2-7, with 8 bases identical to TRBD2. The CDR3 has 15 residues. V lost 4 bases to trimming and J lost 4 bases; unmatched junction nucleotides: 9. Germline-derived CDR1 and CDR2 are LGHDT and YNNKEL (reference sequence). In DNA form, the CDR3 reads TGTGCCAGCAGCCCCATCGGGGGGGGTCAATACGAGCAGTACTTC. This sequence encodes CASSPIGGGQYEQYF.

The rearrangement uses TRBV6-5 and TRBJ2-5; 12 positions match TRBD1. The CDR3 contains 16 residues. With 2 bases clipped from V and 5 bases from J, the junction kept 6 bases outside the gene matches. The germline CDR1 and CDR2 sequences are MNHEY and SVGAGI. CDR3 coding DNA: TGTGCCAGCAGTTACACCGGGACAGGGGGCATGGAGACCCAGTACTTC. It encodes CASSYTGTGGMETQYF.

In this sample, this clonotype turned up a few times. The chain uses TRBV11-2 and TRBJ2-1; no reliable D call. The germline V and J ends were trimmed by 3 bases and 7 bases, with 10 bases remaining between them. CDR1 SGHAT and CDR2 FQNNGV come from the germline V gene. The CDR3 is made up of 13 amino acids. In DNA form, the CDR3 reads TGTGCCAGCAGCTTTGTCGAGGTTAATGAGCAGTTCTTC. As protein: CASSFVEVNEQFF.

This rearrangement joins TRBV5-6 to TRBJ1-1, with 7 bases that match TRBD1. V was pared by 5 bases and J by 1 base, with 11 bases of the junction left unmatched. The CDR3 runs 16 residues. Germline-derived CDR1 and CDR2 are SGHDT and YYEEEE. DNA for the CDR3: TGTGCCAGCAGTTCACAGTCCGGGACAGCGAACACTGAAGCTTTCTTT. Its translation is CASSSQSGTANTEAFF.

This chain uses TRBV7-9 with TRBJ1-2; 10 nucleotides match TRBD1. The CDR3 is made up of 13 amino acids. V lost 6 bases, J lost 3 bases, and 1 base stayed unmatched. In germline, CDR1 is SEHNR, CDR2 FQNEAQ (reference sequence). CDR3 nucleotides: TGTGCCAGCAGAGGGACAGGGGACTATGGCTACACCTTC. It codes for CASRGTGDYGYTF. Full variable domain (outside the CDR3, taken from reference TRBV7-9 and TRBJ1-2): DTGVSQNPRHKITKRGQNVTFRCDPISEHNRLYWYRQTLGQGPEFLTYFQNEAQLEKSRLLSDRFSAERPKGSFSTLEIQRTEQGDSAMYLCASRGTGDYGYTFGSGTRLTVV.

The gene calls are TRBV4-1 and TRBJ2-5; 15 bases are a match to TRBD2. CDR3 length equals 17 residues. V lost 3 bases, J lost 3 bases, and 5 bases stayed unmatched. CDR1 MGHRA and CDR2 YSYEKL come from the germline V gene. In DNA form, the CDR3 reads TGCGCCAGCAGCCAGCCGGGACTAGCGGGGGGAAAAGAGACCCAGTACTTC. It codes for CASSQPGLAGGKETQYF.

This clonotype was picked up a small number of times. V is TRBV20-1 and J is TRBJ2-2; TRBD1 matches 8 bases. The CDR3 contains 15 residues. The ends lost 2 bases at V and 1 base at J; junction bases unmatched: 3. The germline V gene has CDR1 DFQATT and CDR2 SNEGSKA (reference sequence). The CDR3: CSARQGARNTGELFF. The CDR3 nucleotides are TGCAGTGCTAGACAGGGGGCCAGGAACACCGGGGAGCTGTTTTTT.

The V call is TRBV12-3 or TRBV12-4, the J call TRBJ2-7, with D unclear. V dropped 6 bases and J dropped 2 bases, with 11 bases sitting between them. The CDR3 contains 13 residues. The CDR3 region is CASSPPDAYEQYF. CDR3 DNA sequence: TGTGCCAGCAGCCCCCCGGACGCCTACGAGCAGTACTTC.

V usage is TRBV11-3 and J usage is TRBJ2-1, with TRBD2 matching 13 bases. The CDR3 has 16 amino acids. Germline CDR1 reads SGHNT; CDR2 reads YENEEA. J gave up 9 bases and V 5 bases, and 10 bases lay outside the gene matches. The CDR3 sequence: CASSPGLAGERGEQFF. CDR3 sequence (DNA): TGTGCCAGCAGCCCTGGACTAGCGGGGGAACGGGGTGAGCAGTTCTTC.

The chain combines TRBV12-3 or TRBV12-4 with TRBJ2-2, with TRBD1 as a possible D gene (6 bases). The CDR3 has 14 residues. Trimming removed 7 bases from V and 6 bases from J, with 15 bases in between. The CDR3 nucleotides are TGTGCCAGCAAACAGGGTACTGGGCCCGGGGAGCTGTTTTTT. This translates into CASKQGTGPGELFF.

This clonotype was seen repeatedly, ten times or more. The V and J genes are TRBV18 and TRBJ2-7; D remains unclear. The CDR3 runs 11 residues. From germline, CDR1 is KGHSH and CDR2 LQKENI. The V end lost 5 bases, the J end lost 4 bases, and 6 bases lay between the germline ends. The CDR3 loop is CASSVEYEQYF. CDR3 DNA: TGTGCCAGCTCAGTCGAGTACGAGCAGTACTTC.

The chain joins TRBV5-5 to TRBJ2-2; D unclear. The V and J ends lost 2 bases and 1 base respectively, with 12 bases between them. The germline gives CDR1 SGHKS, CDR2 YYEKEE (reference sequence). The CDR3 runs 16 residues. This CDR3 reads CASSFQVGLNTGELFF. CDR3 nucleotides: TGTGCCAGCAGCTTCCAGGTTGGGCTGAACACCGGGGAGCTGTTTTTT.

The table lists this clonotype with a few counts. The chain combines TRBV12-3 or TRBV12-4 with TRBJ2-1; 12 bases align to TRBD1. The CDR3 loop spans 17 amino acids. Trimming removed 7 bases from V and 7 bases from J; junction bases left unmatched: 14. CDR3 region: CASNYPGGTGGRNEQFF. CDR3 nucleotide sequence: TGTGCCAGCAATTACCCCGGCGGGACAGGGGGCAGGAATGAGCAGTTCTTC.

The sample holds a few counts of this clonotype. CDR3: CSAPNPAGSSYEQYF. CDR3 nucleotide sequence: TGCAGTGCTCCTAACCCAGCGGGGAGCTCCTACGAGCAGTACTTC. The chain has TRBV20-1 and TRBJ2-7; 7 bases fit TRBD2. CDR3 length equals 15 residues. Per the germline V gene, CDR1 is DFQATT and CDR2 is SNEGSKA (reference sequence). The V and J ends lost 5 bases and 0 bases, in that order; junction bases with no gene match: 10.

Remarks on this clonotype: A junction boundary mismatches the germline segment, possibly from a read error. CDR3 in amino acids: CGSSLGGLLQRGSEQYF. DNA for the CDR3: TGTGGCAGCAGCTTAGGGGGACTACTACAACGGGGGTCCGAGCAGTACTTC. The gene calls are TRBV7-6 and TRBJ2-7; perhaps TRBD2 as D (7 bases). The CDR3 has 17 residues. CDR1 SGHVS and CDR2 FNYEAQ come from the germline V gene.

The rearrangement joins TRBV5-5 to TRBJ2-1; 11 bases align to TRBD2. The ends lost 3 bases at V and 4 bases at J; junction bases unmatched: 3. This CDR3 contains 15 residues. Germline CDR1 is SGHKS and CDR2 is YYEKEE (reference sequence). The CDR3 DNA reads TGTGCCAGCAGCTGGGGACTAGCGGTTTACAATGAGCAGTTCTTC. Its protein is CASSWGLAVYNEQFF.

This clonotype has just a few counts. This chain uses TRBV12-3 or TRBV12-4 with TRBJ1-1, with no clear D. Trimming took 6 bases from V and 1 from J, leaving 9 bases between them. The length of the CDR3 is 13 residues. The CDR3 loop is CASRFTANTEAFF. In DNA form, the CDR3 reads TGTGCCAGCAGATTCACAGCGAACACTGAAGCTTTCTTT.

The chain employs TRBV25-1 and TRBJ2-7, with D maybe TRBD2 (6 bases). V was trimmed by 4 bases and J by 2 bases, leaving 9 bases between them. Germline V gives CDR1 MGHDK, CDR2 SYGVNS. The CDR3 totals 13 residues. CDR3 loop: CASSAAGPYEQYF. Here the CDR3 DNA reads TGTGCCAGCAGTGCCGCGGGACCCTACGAGCAGTACTTC.

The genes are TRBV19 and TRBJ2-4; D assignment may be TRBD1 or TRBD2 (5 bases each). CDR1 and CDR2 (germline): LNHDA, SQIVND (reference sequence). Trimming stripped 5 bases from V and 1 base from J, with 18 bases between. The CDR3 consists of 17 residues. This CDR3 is CASSPQTAASAKNIQYF. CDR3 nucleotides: TGTGCCAGTAGTCCACAGACAGCGGCCTCGGCCAAAAACATTCAGTACTTC.

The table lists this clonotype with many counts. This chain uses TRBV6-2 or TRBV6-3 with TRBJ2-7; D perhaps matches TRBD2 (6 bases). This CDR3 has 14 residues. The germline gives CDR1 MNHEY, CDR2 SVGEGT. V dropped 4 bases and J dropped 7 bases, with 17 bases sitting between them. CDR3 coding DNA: TGTGCCAGCAGTTTCCTTCTGACTAGGCGGGAGCAGTACTTC. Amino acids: CASSFLLTRREQYF.

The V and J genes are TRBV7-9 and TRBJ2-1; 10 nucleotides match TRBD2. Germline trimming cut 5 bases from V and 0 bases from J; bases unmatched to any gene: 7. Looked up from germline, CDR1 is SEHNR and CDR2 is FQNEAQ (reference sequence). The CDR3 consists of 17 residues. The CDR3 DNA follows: TGTGCCAGCAGCCCGCTTAGCGGGAGGAGCTCCTACAATGAGCAGTTCTTC. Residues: CASSPLSGRSSYNEQFF.

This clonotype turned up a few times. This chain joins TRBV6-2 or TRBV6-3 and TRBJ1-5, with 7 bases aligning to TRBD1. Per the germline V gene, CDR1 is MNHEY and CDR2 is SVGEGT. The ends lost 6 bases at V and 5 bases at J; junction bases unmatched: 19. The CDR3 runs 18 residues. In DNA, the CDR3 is TGTGCCAGCAGGAACCCCGGGACAGTCGGCCGATGGGATCAGCCCCAGCATTTT. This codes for CASRNPGTVGRWDQPQHF.

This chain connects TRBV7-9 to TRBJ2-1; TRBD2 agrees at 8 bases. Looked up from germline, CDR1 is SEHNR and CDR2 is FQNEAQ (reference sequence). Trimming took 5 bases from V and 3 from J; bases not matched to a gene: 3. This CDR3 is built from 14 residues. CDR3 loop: CASSAGTSYNEQFF. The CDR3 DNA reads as TGTGCCAGCAGCGCCGGGACTAGCTACAATGAGCAGTTCTTC.

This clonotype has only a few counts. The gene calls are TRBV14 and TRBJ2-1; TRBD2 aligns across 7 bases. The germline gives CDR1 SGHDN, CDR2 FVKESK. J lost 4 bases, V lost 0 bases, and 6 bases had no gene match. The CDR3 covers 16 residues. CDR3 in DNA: TGTGCCAGCAGCCAAGATGAGGGACTACAGTACAATGAGCAGTTCTTC. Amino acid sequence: CASSQDEGLQYNEQFF.

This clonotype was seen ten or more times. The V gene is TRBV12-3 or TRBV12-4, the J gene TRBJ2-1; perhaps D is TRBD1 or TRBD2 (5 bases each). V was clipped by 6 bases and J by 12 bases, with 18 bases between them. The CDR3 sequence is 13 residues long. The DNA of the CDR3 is TGTGCCAGCAGCTTCCAAACACATGGGGGGCAGTTCTTC. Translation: CASSFQTHGGQFF.

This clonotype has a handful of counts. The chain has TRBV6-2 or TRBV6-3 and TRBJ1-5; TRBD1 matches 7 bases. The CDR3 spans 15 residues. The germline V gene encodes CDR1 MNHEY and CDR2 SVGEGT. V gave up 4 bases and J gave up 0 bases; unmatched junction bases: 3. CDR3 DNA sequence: TGTGCCAGCAGTTGGACAGGACGTAGCAATCAGCCCCAGCATTTT. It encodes CASSWTGRSNQPQHF.

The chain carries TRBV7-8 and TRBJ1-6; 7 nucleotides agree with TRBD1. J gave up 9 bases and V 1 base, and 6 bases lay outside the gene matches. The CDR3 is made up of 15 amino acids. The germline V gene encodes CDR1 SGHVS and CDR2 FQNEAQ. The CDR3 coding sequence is TGTGCCAGCAGCTTAGTTCGGACAGGAACTTCACCCCTCCACTTT. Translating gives CASSLVRTGTSPLHF. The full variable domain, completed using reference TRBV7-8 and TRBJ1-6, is GAGVSQSPRYKVAKRGQDVALRCDPISGHVSLFWYQQALGQGPEFLTYFQNEAQLDKSGLPSDRFFAERPEGSVSTLKIQRTQQEDSAVYLCASSLVRTGTSPLHFGNGTRLTVT.